The entry that follows covers one T cell receptor beta chain sequence. Antigen: not known. The observed sequence ends 3 residues before the CDR3 terminus, with the missing tail filled in from the germline J gene. Produced via immunoSEQ multiplex PCR; TCRdb's table is partial and in-frame only. The specimen's table records around 23,000 clones. These data come from a study of T cells in women clearing cervical HPV infection. CDR3 length: 15 residues. Trimming removed 0 bases at V and 2 bases at J, with 11 bases between. Germline V gene sequence: CDR1 MGHRA, CDR2 YSYEKL. Study-wide results and limits: Controls had more TRBV6-7 (approximately 0.15%) than cases (about 0.11%). Cases and controls were distinguished at AUC roughly 0.83 by richness and V genes.

Sequencing used blood buffy coat. The chain carries TRBV4-1 and TRBJ2-7, with D perhaps TRBD1 (5 bases). This TCR derives from a woman between 18 and 70 years old with a cervical HPV16 infection that either progressed to CIN3+ or cleared (not recorded which). The sequenced part of the CDR3 DNA is TGCGCCAGCAGCCAAGATCCCACAGGAACCTACGAG. Translated: CASSQDPTGTYE. The entire CDR3 is CASSQDPTGTYEQYF.